Sequencing of this T cell receptor (beta chain) was carried out in a study of CD8+CD57+ T cells in acquired aplastic anemia. A remark on this clonotype: Its target is not known.

CD8+CD57+ cell expansion, shown by flow cytometry, had occurred in the patients selected for sequencing. The patients, all of them, had severe acquired aplastic anemia. Study results and limitations: Statistical testing detected no significant gap in CD8+ Simpson's diversity between patients and controls. It was found that roughly 29 CD8+ CDR3 sequences were shared between patients and controls.

The use of genomic DNA as template underpinned the TCR beta VDJ and CDR3 profiling. One entry per CDR3 protein, called by TCRdb with MiXCR from the reads. The repertoire holds tens of thousands of distinct CDR3 sequences, with just over 70% as singletons. The sequence was collected from a human donor with aplastic anemia. Sequences were obtained from sorted CD4+, CD8+, or CD8+CD57+ T cells (not recorded which) from PBMCs.

The CDR3: CASSELTASYGYTF. The CDR3 nucleotides read TGTGCCAGCAGTGAATTAACAGCCAGCTATGGCTACACCTTC. The chain employs TRBV2 and TRBJ1-2; D ambiguous. CDR3 size: 14 residues. The germline gives CDR1 SNHLY, CDR2 FYNNEI. V shed 2 bases and J shed 4 bases, with 11 bases lying between them. Supplemented by reference TRBV2 and TRBJ1-2, the full variable domain reads EPEVTQTPSHQVTQMGQEVILRCVPISNHLYFYWYRQILGQKVEFLVSFYNNEISEKSEIFDDQFSVERPDGSNFTLKIRSTKLEDSAMYFCASSELTASYGYTFGSGTRLTVV.